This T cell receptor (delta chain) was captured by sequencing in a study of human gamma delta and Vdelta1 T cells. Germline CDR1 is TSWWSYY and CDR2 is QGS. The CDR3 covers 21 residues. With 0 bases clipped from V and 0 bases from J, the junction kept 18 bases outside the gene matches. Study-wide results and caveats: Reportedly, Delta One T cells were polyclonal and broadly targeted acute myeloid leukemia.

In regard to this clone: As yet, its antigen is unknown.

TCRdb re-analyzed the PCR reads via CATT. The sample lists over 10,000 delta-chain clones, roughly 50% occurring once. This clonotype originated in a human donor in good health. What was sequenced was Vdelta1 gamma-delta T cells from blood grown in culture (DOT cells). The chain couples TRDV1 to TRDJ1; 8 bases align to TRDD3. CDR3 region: CALGELPFPPAGIPYTDKLIF. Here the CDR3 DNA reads TGTGCTCTTGGGGAACTCCCCTTCCCCCCTGCGGGGATACCATACACCGATAAACTCATCTTT.